These T cell receptor beta chains were read from a single sample in a study of T cell responses to AZD1222 COVID-19 vaccine. The data were produced by immunoSEQ multiplex PCR, yet TCRdb's version contains in-frame clones alone and is incomplete. The profile shows around 150,000 clones, about 91% of them singletons. The input for sequencing was peripheral blood, taken 28 days after the second AZD1222 dose. Every receptor here comes from an adult who received the AZD1222 COVID-19 vaccine. Both conserved end residues are part of each CDR3. Each record gives: CDR3 length, D gene, V gene, clone size, J gene, CDR3 protein, CDR3 DNA. The D gene is left open where the match is weak. The size of a clone is reported for some rows only, either as once, few or many, or as a class for expanded clones.

16	TRBD1	TRBV6-1	-	TRBJ1-2	CASSGLEGAPNYGYTF	TGTGCCAGCAGTGGACTTGAGGGGGCCCCTAACTATGGCTACACCTTC
14	-	TRBV21-1	-	TRBJ2-7	CASSIRDGTYEQYF	TGTGCCAGCAGCATCCGGGACGGTACCTACGAGCAGTACTTC
15	-	TRBV5-1	-	TRBJ2-3	CASSLQGTSTDTQYF	TGCGCCAGCAGCTTACAGGGGACTAGCACAGATACGCAGTATTTT
14	-	TRBV28	-	TRBJ1-6	CASRLDSNNSPLHF	TGTGCCAGCAGGTTGGACAGTAATAATTCACCCCTCCACTTT
11	-	TRBV12-3/TRBV12-4	-	TRBJ1-2	CASSLSYGYTF	TGTGCCAGCAGTTTGAGTTATGGCTACACCTTC
10	-	TRBV29-1	-	TRBJ1-1	CSVWSTEAFF	TGCAGCGTATGGTCCACTGAAGCTTTCTTT
14	-	TRBV14	-	TRBJ1-1	CASSQDWGNTEAFF	TGTGCCAGCAGCCAAGATTGGGGGAACACTGAAGCTTTCTTT
14	-	TRBV19	-	TRBJ2-1	CASSIDPSGYEQFF	TGTGCCAGTAGTATAGATCCCAGCGGTTATGAGCAGTTCTTC
15	-	TRBV5-4	-	TRBJ2-3	CASSSRTESTDTQYF	TGTGCCAGCAGCTCCCGGACAGAGAGCACAGATACGCAGTATTTT
12	-	TRBV25-1	-	TRBJ2-6	CASSEGGRPLTF	TGTGCCAGCAGTGAAGGTGGCAGACCCCTGACTTTC
12	-	TRBV5-1	once	TRBJ2-5	CASSSQGETQYF	TGCGCCAGCAGCTCCCAGGGGGAGACCCAGTACTTC
12	-	TRBV29-1	-	TRBJ2-7	CSVGTPASEQYF	TGCAGCGTGGGAACCCCAGCTAGCGAGCAGTACTTC
16	-	TRBV24-1	-	TRBJ2-6	CATSEPRASGANVLTF	TGTGCCACCAGTGAACCGAGGGCCTCTGGGGCCAACGTCCTGACTTTC
14	TRBD1	TRBV25-1	-	TRBJ1-6	CASRSGGFGSPLHF	TGTGCCAGCAGATCAGGGGGCTTTGGATCACCCCTCCACTTT
13	-	TRBV6-5	-	TRBJ1-1	CASSPGENTEAFF	TGTGCCAGCAGTCCTGGGGAGAACACTGAAGCTTTCTTT
13	-	TRBV30	-	TRBJ1-1	CAWSPAVGTEAFF	TGTGCCTGGAGCCCCGCGGTGGGCACTGAAGCTTTCTTT
16	-	TRBV9	-	TRBJ1-2	CASSVSGSVWGAGYTF	TGTGCCAGCAGCGTTTCGGGATCCGTTTGGGGGGCCGGCTACACCTTC
15	TRBD2	TRBV12-5	-	TRBJ2-1	CASGLGTSGYDEQFF	TGTGCTAGTGGTTTGGGGACTAGCGGGTACGATGAGCAGTTCTTC
14	-	TRBV7-9	-	TRBJ2-3	CASSPMASTDTQYF	TGTGCCAGCAGCCCCATGGCTAGCACAGATACGCAGTATTTT
13	TRBD2	TRBV20-1	-	TRBJ2-1	CSASGTSGNEQFF	TGCAGTGCTAGTGGGACTAGCGGGAATGAGCAGTTCTTC
14	-	TRBV6-5	-	TRBJ1-1	CASRAGSSPTEAFF	TGTGCCAGCAGGGCGGGAAGTTCTCCCACTGAAGCTTTCTTT
17	-	TRBV7-2	-	TRBJ1-5	CASSLGGQGGSNQPQHF	TGTGCCAGCAGCTTAGGAGGTCAGGGAGGAAGCAATCAGCCCCAGCATTTT
13	-	TRBV7-8	-	TRBJ2-3	CASSSDRTDTQYF	TGTGCCAGCAGCTCGGACCGCACAGATACGCAGTATTTT
15	-	TRBV7-2	once	TRBJ1-4	CASSFLPREGEKLFF	TGTGCCAGCAGCTTTTTGCCCAGGGAGGGTGAAAAACTGTTTTTT
13	-	TRBV27	-	TRBJ1-5	CASSPRPNQPQHF	TGTGCCAGCAGTCCCCGTCCAAATCAGCCCCAGCATTTT
14	-	TRBV6-1	-	TRBJ2-5	CASSEGGNLETQYF	TGTGCCAGCAGTGAAGGAGGGAATTTGGAGACCCAGTACTTC
14	-	TRBV3-1/TRBV3-2	once	TRBJ1-1	CASSPRDANTEAFF	TGTGCCAGCAGCCCCAGGGATGCGAACACTGAAGCTTTCTTT
16	-	TRBV27	-	TRBJ2-1	CASSLSRQAAYNEQFF	TGTGCCAGCAGTTTATCGAGACAGGCAGCCTACAATGAGCAGTTCTTC
13	-	TRBV30	-	TRBJ1-2	CAWTGAPERGYTF	TGTGCCTGGACGGGGGCCCCCGAGCGGGGCTACACCTTC
17	-	TRBV12-1	-	TRBJ1-5	CASSGYTGGGNNQPQHF	TGTGCCAGCAGCGGTTACACAGGGGGCGGCAACAATCAGCCCCAGCATTTT
12	-	TRBV6-5	-	TRBJ2-1	CASSFRGGEQFF	TGTGCCAGCAGTTTTAGGGGGGGCGAGCAGTTCTTC
15	TRBD2	TRBV3-1/TRBV3-2	-	TRBJ2-7	CASSQGLAGGGEQYF	TGTGCCAGCAGCCAAGGACTAGCGGGAGGGGGAGAGCAGTACTTC
15	-	TRBV18	-	TRBJ2-1	CASSPSRHPYNEQFF	TGTGCCAGCTCACCTAGCAGGCATCCCTACAATGAGCAGTTCTTC
13	-	TRBV14	-	TRBJ1-1	CASSLSGRTEAFF	TGTGCCAGCAGCCTAAGCGGAAGGACTGAAGCTTTCTTT
15	TRBD1	TRBV30	-	TRBJ1-1	CAWVWGRGLNTEAFF	TGTGCCTGGGTTTGGGGAAGGGGGCTGAACACTGAAGCTTTCTTT